A single sample gave rise to the 26 T cell receptor beta chains below, sequenced in a study of OX40 agonist ivuxolimab in advanced cancers. Method: immunoSEQ multiplex PCR; TCRdb's copy keeps in-frame clones and lacks some. The data show some 68,000 clones, 88% seen once. Source: CD4+ or CD8+ T cells sorted from blood, taken in a trial of the OX40 agonist ivuxolimab. All receptors derive from an adult with an advanced solid tumor such as melanoma, head and neck, liver or kidney cancer.

J is TRBJ2-5 and V is TRBV5-1; no clear D gene. Trimming left V 0 bases short and J 1 base short, with 7 bases between. The length of the CDR3 is 14 residues. Germline assignment: CDR1 SGHRS and CDR2 YFSETQ. This CDR3 is CASSLGSFQETQYF. CDR3 sequence (DNA): TGCGCCAGCAGCTTGGGCAGTTTCCAAGAGACCCAGTACTTC.

The chain links TRBV28 to TRBJ2-7; D may be TRBD1 (5 bases). Germline V gene data show CDR1 as MDHEN and CDR2 as SYDVKM. The V end was cut by 3 bases, the J end by 4 bases, with 10 bases between. This CDR3 is built from 13 residues. This CDR3 reads CASSLGQGYEQYF. The CDR3 bases are TGTGCCAGCAGTTTGGGGCAGGGTTACGAGCAGTACTTC.

J is TRBJ2-6 and V is TRBV5-1; TRBD2 is a possible D gene (6 bases). The CDR3 runs 17 residues. Trimming took off 4 bases at V and 0 bases at J, with 14 bases between the two ends. CDR1 SGHRS and CDR2 YFSETQ come from the germline V gene. In DNA, the CDR3 is TGCGCCAGCAGCCGCGCTTCCGGGAGCTCTGGGGCCAACGTCCTGACTTTC. Its protein is CASSRASGSSGANVLTF.

V is TRBV28 and J is TRBJ1-2; TRBD1 is a possible D gene (5 bases). Trimming left V 3 bases short and J 4 bases short, with 18 bases between. The CDR3 loop spans 16 amino acids. Germline CDR1 reads MDHEN; CDR2 reads SYDVKM. CDR3 residues: CASSFIRRDVRYGYTF. DNA of the CDR3: TGTGCCAGCAGTTTCATAAGAAGGGACGTCCGCTATGGCTACACCTTC.

The gene calls are TRBV28 and TRBJ2-1; perhaps TRBD2 as D (5 bases). The ends were cut back, 8 bases at V and 2 bases at J, with 16 bases in the middle. Germline CDR1 and CDR2: MDHEN and SYDVKM. The CDR3 runs to 15 residues. The CDR3 region is CASAPRGGTYNEQFF. The CDR3 DNA sequence: TGTGCCAGCGCCCCACGAGGAGGCACCTACAATGAGCAGTTCTTC.

The chain uses TRBV5-1 and TRBJ2-1; D is unresolved. In germline, CDR1 is SGHRS, CDR2 YFSETQ. V was trimmed by 3 bases and J by 6 bases, leaving 16 bases between them. The CDR3 covers 15 residues. CDR3 residues: CASSSESGFSNEQFF. CDR3 bases: TGCGCCAGCAGCTCCGAATCCGGTTTTTCCAATGAGCAGTTCTTC. The variable domain in full, completed from reference TRBV5-1 and TRBJ2-1, reads KAGVTQTPRYLIKTRGQQVTLSCSPISGHRSVSWYQQTPGQGLQFLFEYFSETQRNKGNFPGRFSGRQFSNSRSEMNVSTLELGDSALYLCASSSESGFSNEQFFGPGTRLTVL.

V and J are TRBV18 and TRBJ2-7; tentatively, D is TRBD1 (5 bases). Germline V gene sequence: CDR1 KGHSH, CDR2 LQKENI. The CDR3 consists of 13 residues. V lost 6 bases and J lost 7, with 16 bases in between. The CDR3 loop is CASSLIREFEQYF. In DNA form, the CDR3 reads TGTGCCAGCTCCCTAATCAGGGAATTTGAGCAGTACTTC.

This chain connects TRBV4-1 to TRBJ2-5; 11 bases match TRBD2. The length of the CDR3 is 16 residues. CDR1 is MGHRA and CDR2 is YSYEKL in the germline V gene. Germline trimming cut 6 bases from V and 5 bases from J; bases unmatched to any gene: 11. The CDR3: CASRRALSSGGETQYF. The CDR3 DNA sequence: TGCGCCAGCAGGAGGGCCCTGTCTAGCGGGGGGGAGACCCAGTACTTC.

This chain links TRBV25-1 with TRBJ2-2; 8 bases are a match to TRBD1. The germline CDR1 and CDR2 sequences are MGHDK and SYGVNS. Trimming removed 2 bases from V and 6 bases from J; junction bases left unmatched: 2. The CDR3 has 14 residues. The CDR3 nucleotides read TGTGCCAGCAGTGAAGGACAGGGTGCCGGGGAGCTGTTTTTT. Residues: CASSEGQGAGELFF.

This chain links TRBV2 with TRBJ2-1, with 7 bases aligning to TRBD2. Germline-derived CDR1 and CDR2 are SNHLY and FYNNEI. Losses at the gene ends were 7 bases for V and 16 bases for J; bases not matched to a gene: 13. This CDR3 region has 12 residues. Here the CDR3 reads CASNREAGNPFF. CDR3 nucleotides: TGTGCCAGCAATCGGGAAGCGGGGAACCCTTTCTTC.

The chain links TRBV6-1 to TRBJ2-2; weak D call: TRBD1 (5 bases). The germline CDR1 and CDR2 sequences are MNHNS and SASEGT. The CDR3 totals 15 residues. The V and J ends lost 2 bases and 4 bases respectively, with 11 bases between them. The DNA for the CDR3 is TGTGCCAGCAGTGAAACAGACAGAATCACCGGGGAGCTGTTTTTT. Protein sequence: CASSETDRITGELFF.

The CDR3 here is CASSPFVRENPYEQYF. CDR3 nucleotides: TGCGCCAGCAGTCCTTTCGTGAGGGAGAACCCCTACGAGCAGTACTTC. The gene calls are TRBV23-1 and TRBJ2-7; possibly TRBD2 for D (5 bases). TRBV23-1 has ORF status, its function being uncertain. This CDR3 has 16 amino acids. With 4 bases removed from V and 2 bases from J, the gap between germline ends came to 18 bases.

The gene calls are TRBV19 and TRBJ2-4, with D unresolved. Trimming left V 7 bases short and J 1 base short, with 11 bases between. The CDR3 loop spans 14 amino acids. CDR1 is LNHDA, CDR2 SQIVND, per germline (reference sequence). The CDR3 region is CASTPRWAKNIQYF. The DNA of the CDR3 is TGTGCCAGTACCCCAAGATGGGCCAAAAACATTCAGTACTTC.

CDR3 protein: CASSLAGGNEQFF. CDR3 coding DNA: TGTGCCAGCAGCTTAGCGGGCGGTAATGAGCAGTTCTTC. The chain carries TRBV7-9 and TRBJ2-1, with D uncertain. Trimming cost V 0 bases and J 7 bases, with 7 bases left between them. This CDR3 spans 13 amino acids. Germline lookup yields CDR1 SEHNR and CDR2 FQNEAQ (reference sequence).

The chain links TRBV11-1 to TRBJ2-7; no clear D. Looked up from germline, CDR1 is SGHAT and CDR2 is FQDESV (reference sequence). This CDR3 is 15 amino acids long. V lost 2 bases and J 1 base, leaving 12 bases between the germline ends. The CDR3 is CASSLRLENSYEQYF. In DNA form, the CDR3 reads TGTGCCAGCAGCTTACGACTGGAGAATTCCTACGAGCAGTACTTC.

This chain links TRBV21-1 with TRBJ1-5; the D call in the table, TRBD1, was not verified against the DNA. TRBV21-1 is tagged as a pseudogene. This CDR3 contains 15 residues. The CDR3 DNA reads as TGTGCCAGCAGCCCCCAACAGGGTGGGGACCAGCCCCAGCATTTT. Translating gives CASSPQQGGDQPQHF.

The rearrangement uses TRBV5-1 and TRBJ2-7, with no clear D. CDR3 size: 14 residues. The V end was cut by 0 bases, the J end by 3 bases, with 10 bases between. Germline CDR1 is SGHRS and CDR2 is YFSETQ. The CDR3 protein is CASSLGSVNYEQYF. The CDR3 region has the DNA TGCGCCAGCAGCTTGGGATCTGTTAACTACGAGCAGTACTTC.

The chain joins TRBV11-2 to TRBJ1-4, with 7 bases lining up with TRBD1. CDR3 length equals 16 residues. The ends lost 3 bases at V and 6 bases at J; junction bases unmatched: 10. CDR1 and CDR2 from the germline V gene are SGHAT and FQNNGV. The DNA of the CDR3 is TGTGCCAGCAGCTTGGGCCCGGGACAGTCCTATGAAAAACTGTTTTTT. Protein: CASSLGPGQSYEKLFF.

This clone was seen a handful of times. The chain joins TRBV11-3 to TRBJ1-2, with 7 bases that match TRBD1. Trimming took 6 bases from V and 7 from J; bases not matched to a gene: 8. CDR1 is SGHNT and CDR2 is YENEEA in the germline V gene. The length of the CDR3 is 13 residues. CDR3 loop: CASSQDRVGGYTF. The CDR3 region has the DNA TGTGCCAGCAGTCAAGACAGGGTGGGTGGCTACACCTTC.

J is TRBJ1-5 and V is TRBV7-8; 7 nucleotides match TRBD1. The CDR3 has 16 residues. Germline V gene sequence: CDR1 SGHVS, CDR2 FQNEAQ. With 3 bases clipped from V and 4 bases from J, the junction kept 9 bases outside the gene matches. Here the CDR3 reads CASSFQGGQGNQPQHF. The CDR3, as DNA: TGTGCCAGCAGCTTTCAGGGGGGTCAGGGGAATCAGCCCCAGCATTTT. The entire variable domain, with the rest obtained from reference TRBV7-8 and TRBJ1-5, is as follows: GAGVSQSPRYKVAKRGQDVALRCDPISGHVSLFWYQQALGQGPEFLTYFQNEAQLDKSGLPSDRFFAERPEGSVSTLKIQRTQQEDSAVYLCASSFQGGQGNQPQHFGDGTRLSIL.

The chain is built from TRBV6-4 and TRBJ2-7, with D maybe TRBD1 (5 bases). The germline V gene encodes CDR1 MRHNA and CDR2 SNTAGT. V lost 5 bases to trimming and J lost 3 bases, with 17 bases between them. The CDR3 totals 15 residues. CDR3 nucleotide sequence: TGTGCCAGCAGTCACCACAGGACCCCATGCTACGAGCAGTACTTC. Translated: CASSHHRTPCYEQYF.

The gene calls are TRBV4-1 and TRBJ2-5; 12 bases match TRBD2. V was pared by 5 bases and J by 7 bases, with 5 bases of the junction left unmatched. The CDR3 has 14 residues. The germline CDR1 and CDR2 sequences are MGHRA and YSYEKL. The CDR3 reads CASSRTSGEGTQYF. The DNA of the CDR3 is TGCGCCAGCAGCAGGACTAGCGGGGAAGGGACCCAGTACTTC.

This clone was counted a single time. The rearrangement uses TRBV11-2 and TRBJ2-7, with a weak D call TRBD2 (5 bases). V lost 0 bases, J lost 5 bases, and 14 bases lay in between. Germline V lookup: CDR1 SGHAT, CDR2 FQNNGV. The CDR3 sequence is 15 residues long. The CDR3 loop reads CASSLDRTGLDEQYF. Written as DNA, the CDR3 is TGTGCCAGCAGCTTAGATCGGACTGGGCTGGACGAGCAGTACTTC. The variable domain in full, completed from reference TRBV11-2 and TRBJ2-7, reads EAGVAQSPRYKIIEKRQSVAFWCNPISGHATLYWYQQILGQGPKLLIQFQNNGVVDDSQLPKDRFSAERLKGVDSTLKIQPAKLEDSAVYLCASSLDRTGLDEQYFGPGTRLTVT.

V usage is TRBV25-1 and J usage is TRBJ2-1, with 8 bases aligning to TRBD2. CDR1 is MGHDK, CDR2 SYGVNS, per germline. This CDR3 is 17 amino acids long. V lost 1 base, J lost 2 bases, and 7 bases stayed unmatched. The CDR3 is CASSESPGRAAYNEQFF. The CDR3 region has the DNA TGTGCCAGCAGTGAATCCCCCGGGAGGGCGGCCTACAATGAGCAGTTCTTC. The full variable domain, with the rest looked up from reference TRBV25-1 and TRBJ2-1, is EADIYQTPRYLVIGTGKKITLECSQTMGHDKMYWYQQDPGMELHLIHYSYGVNSTEKGDLSSESTVSRIRTEHFPLTLESARPSHTSQYLCASSESPGRAAYNEQFFGPGTRLTVL.

The chain carries TRBV7-9 and TRBJ2-7, with 8 bases identical to TRBD2. Germline values: CDR1 SEHNR, CDR2 FQNEAQ (reference sequence). The CDR3 covers 15 residues. V dropped 3 bases and J dropped 3; count of bases not matched to a gene: 7. Here the CDR3 reads CASSFGGRGDYEQYF. The CDR3 bases are TGTGCCAGCAGCTTCGGCGGGCGGGGGGACTACGAGCAGTACTTC.

This chain uses TRBV2 with TRBJ1-1; D call uncertain. The CDR3 is made up of 14 amino acids. Germline V gives CDR1 SNHLY, CDR2 FYNNEI. The germline V and J ends were trimmed by 2 bases and 3 bases, with 10 bases remaining between them. The CDR3 DNA reads as TGTGCCAGCAGTGAACTAGGGAAGGACACTGAAGCTTTCTTT. This sequence encodes CASSELGKDTEAFF. Full variable domain (outside the CDR3, taken from reference TRBV2 and TRBJ1-1): EPEVTQTPSHQVTQMGQEVILRCVPISNHLYFYWYRQILGQKVEFLVSFYNNEISEKSEIFDDQFSVERPDGSNFTLKIRSTKLEDSAMYFCASSELGKDTEAFFGQGTRLTVV.